This TCR beta chain is drawn from a study of blood T cell repertoires in COVID-19. Looking at the study overall: T cells, B-cell-depleted T cells, or PBMCs supplied cDNA or gDNA.

This CDR3 is built from 13 residues. The germline V gene has CDR1 LNHDA and CDR2 SQIVND (reference sequence). The ends were cut back, 9 bases at V and 3 bases at J, with 12 bases in the middle. Study processing details: Reference gene primer amplification in the assay estimated nucleated cell counts. Clones were read by immunoSEQ multiplex PCR, and TCRdb kept only the in-frame ones, dropping some. That table is the source of V, J and clone size, and D and trimming were worked out from the DNA. This table holds 90,000 or so clones, approximately 87% found once. What was sequenced was peripheral blood. The V and J genes are TRBV19 and TRBJ1-5, with a weak D call TRBD1 (6 bases). This TCR was recovered from a human donor in a cohort sampled during active COVID-19. CDR3 sequence: CASNGQSNQPQHF. The CDR3 DNA reads as TGTGCCAGCAACGGACAGTCCAATCAGCCCCAGCATTTT.